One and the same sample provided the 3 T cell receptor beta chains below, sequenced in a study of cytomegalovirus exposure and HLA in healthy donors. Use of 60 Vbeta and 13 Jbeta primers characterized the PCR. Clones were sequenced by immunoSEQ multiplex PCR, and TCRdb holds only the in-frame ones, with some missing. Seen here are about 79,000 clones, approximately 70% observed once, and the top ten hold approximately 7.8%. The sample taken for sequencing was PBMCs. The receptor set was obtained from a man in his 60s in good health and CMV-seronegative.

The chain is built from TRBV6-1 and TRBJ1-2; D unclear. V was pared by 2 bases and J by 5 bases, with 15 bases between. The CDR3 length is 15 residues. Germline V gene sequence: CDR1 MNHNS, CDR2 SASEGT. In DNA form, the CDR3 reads TGTGCCAGCAGTGAAACAGCATACAATCCTTATGGCTACACCTTC. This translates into CASSETAYNPYGYTF.

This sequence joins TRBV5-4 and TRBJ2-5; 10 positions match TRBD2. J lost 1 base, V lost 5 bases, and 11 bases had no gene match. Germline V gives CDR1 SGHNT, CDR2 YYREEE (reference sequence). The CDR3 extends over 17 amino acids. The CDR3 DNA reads TGTGCCAGCAGAGGGGCTAGCGGGGGTCCGACCCAAGAGACCCAGTACTTC. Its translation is CASRGASGGPTQETQYF.

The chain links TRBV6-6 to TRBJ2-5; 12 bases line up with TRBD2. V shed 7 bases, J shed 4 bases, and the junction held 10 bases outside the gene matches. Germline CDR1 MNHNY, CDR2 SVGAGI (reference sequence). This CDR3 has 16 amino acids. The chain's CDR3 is CASTLATSGGGETQYF. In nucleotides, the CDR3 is TGTGCCAGCACTCTCGCGACTAGCGGGGGTGGAGAGACCCAGTACTTC.